This T cell receptor beta chain was retrieved from a study of T cell repertoires in cytomegalovirus infection. General study findings and limits: Using cumulative public TCR beta family frequency, the authors identified those who carried CMV together with the relevant HLA.

Concerning this clonotype: Antigen specificity is unknown.

V shed 1 base, J shed 1 base, and the junction held 2 bases outside the gene matches. Germline loops: CDR1 DFQATT, CDR2 SNEGSKA (reference sequence). The CDR3 runs 14 residues. TCRdb used MiXCR to reprocess the reads, holding one entry per CDR3 protein. The sample comprises roughly 150,000 distinct CDR3 sequences, under 20% of which are singletons, and roughly a sixth rests with the top ten. Sequencing was performed on CD8+ T cells from PBMCs. This TCR was recovered from a human donor in good health (CMV status not recorded). Some clones in this sample may be carry-over from other donors' samples. The rearrangement joins TRBV20-1 to TRBJ2-7, with 9 nucleotides matching TRBD2. In nucleotides, the CDR3 is TGCAGTGCTAGAGTTAGCGGGGGATCCTACGAGCAGTACTTC. It yields the protein CSARVSGGSYEQYF.